This TCR beta chain was obtained from a study of cytomegalovirus exposure and HLA in healthy donors. Points on this clone: The target antigen is unknown.

Study outcomes and limitations: A list of 150 to 200 TCR beta chains associated with cytomegalovirus was given.

TCRdb's table, derived via immunoSEQ multiplex PCR, lists solely in-frame clones and lacks some. The data contain under 300,000 clones, around 85% of them singletons. Trimming pared 4 bases from V and 4 bases from J, leaving 5 bases between. Germline loops: CDR1 KGHSH, CDR2 LQKENI. The CDR3 runs 11 residues. The sequencing input was PBMCs. The sequence was obtained from a woman younger than 35 in good health and CMV-seronegative. V usage is TRBV18 and J usage is TRBJ2-7; D might be TRBD1 (5 bases). CDR3 coding DNA: TGTGCCAGCTCACAGGGGTACGAGCAGTACTTC. It specifies CASSQGYEQYF. The variable domain in full, completed from reference TRBV18 and TRBJ2-7, reads NAGVMQNPRHLVRRRGQEARLRCSPMKGHSHVYWYRQLPEEGLKFMVYLQKENIIDESGMPKERFSAEFPKEGPSILRIQQVVRGDSAAYFCASSQGYEQYFGPGTRLTVT.